The 15 T cell receptor beta chains given below trace back to one sample, sequenced in a study of cytomegalovirus exposure and HLA in healthy donors. Vbeta (60) and Jbeta (13) primers were used in the PCR. The protocol was immunoSEQ multiplex PCR, while the TCRdb copy is restricted to in-frame clones and leaves out a portion. The sample includes 50,000 or so clones, 65% to 85% of them seen just once. Sequencing was done on a sample of PBMCs. The receptors were sampled from a boy younger than 18 in good health and CMV-seropositive.

The V and J genes are TRBV11-2 and TRBJ2-1, with TRBD1 as a possible D gene (5 bases). CDR1 is SGHAT, CDR2 FQNNGV, per germline. The CDR3 runs 15 residues. Deletions cut 4 bases from V and 6 bases from J, with 16 bases between. The DNA of the CDR3 is TGTGCCAGCAGCTCGACAGCAGTCCGTCTCAATGAGCAGTTCTTC. Protein: CASSSTAVRLNEQFF.

The gene calls are TRBV11-3 and TRBJ1-1; weak D call: TRBD1 (5 bases). CDR3 length: 13 residues. V was clipped by 4 bases and J by 1 base, with 7 bases between them. Germline V gene data show CDR1 as SGHNT and CDR2 as YENEEA. The CDR3 coding sequence is TGTGCCAGCAGCTCGGGGGGGAACACTGAAGCTTTCTTT. Translating gives CASSSGGNTEAFF.

The chain carries TRBV11-2 and TRBJ2-3, with 10 bases that match TRBD2. The germline gives CDR1 SGHAT, CDR2 FQNNGV. The CDR3 is 14 residues long. Unmatched junction bases numbered 2, after V lost 3 bases and J lost 5 bases. CDR3 region: CASSFRTSGDTQYF. The CDR3 bases are TGTGCCAGCAGCTTCCGGACTAGCGGAGATACGCAGTATTTT.

The CDR3 region is CASSPPSGQPQHF. The CDR3 DNA reads TGTGCCAGCTCACCACCGTCGGGACAGCCCCAGCATTTT. The gene calls are TRBV18 and TRBJ1-5; D uncertain. Germline V gene data show CDR1 as KGHSH and CDR2 as LQKENI. This CDR3 spans 13 amino acids. Trimming cost V 0 bases and J 7 bases, with 7 bases left between them.

The chain combines TRBV6-5 with TRBJ1-5, with TRBD1 as a possible D gene (6 bases). This CDR3 comprises 13 residues. The V gene's germline CDR1 is MNHEY and CDR2 SVGAGI. V was trimmed by 6 bases and J by 5 bases, leaving 11 bases between them. CDR3 coding DNA: TGTGCCAGCAGCCAGGACAGCTATCAGCCCCAGCATTTT. It encodes CASSQDSYQPQHF.

The chain recombines TRBV7-2 with TRBJ2-7; 7 nucleotides line up with TRBD1. The length of the CDR3 is 16 residues. The germline gives CDR1 SGHTA, CDR2 FQGNSA. After removal of 5 bases from V and 1 base from J, the junction contained 11 bases not matched to a gene. CDR3: CASSDGAGRGSYEQYF. Written as DNA, the CDR3 is TGTGCCAGCAGCGACGGGGCGGGCAGGGGGTCCTACGAGCAGTACTTC.

The rearrangement links TRBV9 to TRBJ2-2; D is uncertain. The CDR3 length is 12 residues. V lost 4 bases and J lost 2, with 3 bases in between. Germline V gene sequence: CDR1 SGDLS, CDR2 YYNGEE. Here the CDR3 DNA reads TGTGCCAGCAGCTCTAACACCGGGGAGCTGTTTTTT. Translation: CASSSNTGELFF.

This sequence joins TRBV29-1 and TRBJ2-3; TRBD1 agrees at 7 bases. V lost 6 bases, J lost 0 bases, and 3 bases stayed unmatched. The CDR3 covers 13 residues. The germline gives CDR1 SQVTM, CDR2 ANQGSEA. The CDR3, as DNA: TGCAGCGTGGGACAGCCTAGCACAGATACGCAGTATTTT. This translates into CSVGQPSTDTQYF.

The chain employs TRBV5-1 and TRBJ2-7, with 9 bases that match TRBD1. Germline values: CDR1 SGHRS, CDR2 YFSETQ. The V and J ends lost 2 bases and 3 bases, in that order; junction bases with no gene match: 12. The CDR3 spans 17 residues. CDR3 DNA sequence: TGCGCCAGCAGCTTCGACAATTCCGGGACAGGGAGCTACGAGCAGTACTTC. Protein: CASSFDNSGTGSYEQYF. The variable domain in full, completed from reference TRBV5-1 and TRBJ2-7, reads KAGVTQTPRYLIKTRGQQVTLSCSPISGHRSVSWYQQTPGQGLQFLFEYFSETQRNKGNFPGRFSGRQFSNSRSEMNVSTLELGDSALYLCASSFDNSGTGSYEQYFGPGTRLTVT.

The rearrangement uses TRBV7-9 and TRBJ2-7; D possibly corresponds to TRBD1 (6 bases). Deletions cut 3 bases from V and 3 bases from J, with 9 bases between. CDR3 size: 13 residues. In germline, CDR1 is SEHNR, CDR2 FQNEAQ (reference sequence). CDR3 residues: CASSFPDSYEQYF. CDR3 coding DNA: TGTGCCAGCAGCTTTCCGGACAGCTACGAGCAGTACTTC.

This chain uses TRBV18 with TRBJ2-5; tentative D call: TRBD1 (5 bases). The CDR3 contains 14 residues. Trimming pared 5 bases from V and 2 bases from J, leaving 12 bases between. Per germline, CDR1 KGHSH and CDR2 LQKENI. As DNA, the CDR3 is TGTGCCAGCTCATCGATGGACATTCAAGAGACCCAGTACTTC. Encoded protein: CASSSMDIQETQYF.

This clone was counted a single time. The chain joins TRBV11-2 to TRBJ2-3; D unresolved. This CDR3 comprises 13 residues. V lost 6 bases to trimming and J lost 2 bases, with 9 bases between them. Germline V gene lookup returns CDR1 SGHAT and CDR2 FQNNGV. CDR3 sequence: CASRELLTDTQYF. The CDR3 DNA follows: TGTGCCAGCAGGGAACTACTCACAGATACGCAGTATTTT.

The genes are TRBV28 and TRBJ1-3; D is ambiguous. The length of the CDR3 is 14 residues. CDR1 MDHEN and CDR2 SYDVKM come from the germline V gene. Trimming removed 4 bases at V and 3 bases at J, with 10 bases between. CDR3 sequence reads: CASSSPASGNTIYF. The CDR3 coding sequence is TGTGCCAGCAGTTCCCCAGCGAGTGGAAACACCATATATTTT.

V is TRBV5-6 and J is TRBJ1-6; weak D call: TRBD1 (5 bases). V shed 0 bases and J shed 9 bases, with 10 bases lying between them. The CDR3 is made up of 14 amino acids. Germline CDR1 reads SGHDT; CDR2 reads YYEEEE. The CDR3 DNA follows: TGTGCCAGCAGCTTGGCCGGGGGTGGTTCACCCCTCCACTTT. Amino acids: CASSLAGGGSPLHF.

The chain uses TRBV14 and TRBJ2-5; 7 positions match TRBD2. V dropped 4 bases and J dropped 7; count of bases not matched to a gene: 6. Per germline, CDR1 SGHDN and CDR2 FVKESK. The CDR3 totals 13 residues. The CDR3 DNA sequence: TGTGCCAGCAGCCCTGGACTAGTCGGGACCCAGTACTTC. Translation gives CASSPGLVGTQYF.